The 9 T cell receptor beta chains reported below all come from one sample, sequenced in a study of siplizumab effects on memory and regulatory T cells. Libraries were prepared by immunoSEQ multiplex PCR; TCRdb keeps only in-frame clonotypes and omits some of them. The table includes approximately 110,000 clones, 92% detected once. Sequenced input: Tregs sorted from blood. These receptors all stem from a human donor in good health.

The chain employs TRBV29-1 and TRBJ2-3; D unclear. V lost 5 bases, J lost 5 bases, and 11 bases lay in between. The CDR3 consists of 12 residues. Per the germline V gene, CDR1 is SQVTM and CDR2 is ANQGSEA. The CDR3 DNA is TGCAGCGTTCCCCTCTCGGGAGATACGCAGTATTTT. Its translation is CSVPLSGDTQYF.

CDR3 in amino acids: CASSVAGWYEQFF. Written as DNA, the CDR3 is TGTGCCAGCAGTGTCGCAGGGTGGTACGAGCAGTTCTTC. The rearrangement uses TRBV25-1 and TRBJ2-1, with a weak D call TRBD1 (5 bases). There are 13 residues in the CDR3. Germline assignment: CDR1 MGHDK and CDR2 SYGVNS. With 4 bases removed from V and 10 bases from J, the gap between germline ends came to 14 bases.

The J gene is TRBJ2-3, the V gene TRBV4-1, with D possibly being TRBD2 (6 bases). Trimming pared 3 bases from V and 5 bases from J, leaving 12 bases between. CDR3 size: 14 residues. Germline loops: CDR1 MGHRA, CDR2 YSYEKL. CDR3 coding DNA: TGCGCCAGCAGCCAGGAGGGGCTCGGAGATACGCAGTATTTT. Protein: CASSQEGLGDTQYF.

V usage is TRBV5-6 and J usage is TRBJ2-1; 9 bases agree with TRBD2. With V trimmed by 2 bases and J by 8 bases, 8 bases remained unmatched. Germline V gives CDR1 SGHDT, CDR2 YYEEEE. CDR3 length equals 15 residues. CDR3 sequence: CASSFGGRAWDEQFF. The CDR3 bases are TGTGCCAGCAGCTTCGGCGGGAGGGCCTGGGATGAGCAGTTCTTC.

The genes are TRBV2 and TRBJ2-5; TRBD1 matches 9 bases. The CDR3 has 14 residues. The V and J ends lost 7 bases and 2 bases, in that order; junction bases with no gene match: 5. In germline, CDR1 is SNHLY, CDR2 FYNNEI. CDR3 bases: TGTGCCAGCACCGGGACAGGGAGTCAAGAGACCCAGTACTTC. Amino acids: CASTGTGSQETQYF.

This chain uses TRBV5-1 with TRBJ2-3, with D unresolved. Trimming removed 0 bases from V and 2 bases from J, with 7 bases in between. Germline V gives CDR1 SGHRS, CDR2 YFSETQ. The CDR3 runs 14 residues. The CDR3 DNA sequence: TGCGCCAGCAGCTTGGGCCAGCCCACAGATACGCAGTATTTT. Protein product: CASSLGQPTDTQYF.

The rearrangement links TRBV20-1 to TRBJ2-5; D is perhaps TRBD2 (5 bases). The CDR3 is 10 residues long. Germline CDR1 and CDR2: DFQATT and SNEGSKA (reference sequence). Trimming took 7 bases from V and 5 from J, leaving 8 bases between them. CDR3 amino acids: CSGGHETQYF. CDR3 in DNA: TGCAGTGGAGGGCATGAGACCCAGTACTTC.

The chain joins TRBV5-8 to TRBJ1-5, with D hard to call. Trimming took 1 base from V and 10 from J, leaving 9 bases between them. The germline gives CDR1 SGHTS, CDR2 YDEGEE. The CDR3 is 12 residues long. The CDR3 nucleotides read TGTGCCAGCAGCTTGTGGCTTGGCCCCCAGCATTTT. Translation: CASSLWLGPQHF.

The rearrangement joins TRBV10-3 to TRBJ1-3; no definite D call. The CDR3 runs 14 residues. Trimming shortened V by 0 bases and J by 0 bases, and 3 bases separated the two germline ends. Germline loops: CDR1 ENHRY, CDR2 SYGVKD. This CDR3 is CAISESYSGNTIYF. The CDR3 coding sequence is TGTGCCATCAGTGAGTCCTACTCTGGAAACACCATATATTTT.